The 14 T cell receptor beta chains below all came from one sample that was sequenced in a study of human T cells and chemical hapten exposure. TCRdb fed the RACE reads into MiXCR, producing one record per CDR3 protein. The repertoire has 210,000 or so distinct CDR3 sequences, 24% of them found once; the top ten carry roughly 2.5%. Time point here: patch test 3, about 24 weeks after DPC sensitization. As for treatment: therapeutic diphenylcyclopropenone sensitization with weekly scalp DPC. Sequencing was performed on whole blood, taken in connection with sensitization to the hapten diphenylcyclopropenone (DPC). The receptor source for this set is a woman between 35 and 50 years old with alopecia areata. Some clones in this sample may be carry-over from other donors' samples.

V and J are TRBV15 and TRBJ2-5, with 8 bases lining up with TRBD1. The CDR3 length is 15 residues. Germline loops: CDR1 LNHNV, CDR2 YYDKDF (reference sequence). V shed 0 bases and J 5 bases; nucleotides not matched to a gene: 5. CDR3 loop: CATSREAGGAETQYF. DNA for the CDR3: TGTGCCACCAGCAGAGAGGCAGGGGGCGCGGAGACCCAGTACTTC.

The chain recombines TRBV27 with TRBJ2-7, with D hard to call. Germline loops: CDR1 MNHEY, CDR2 SMNVEV (reference sequence). This CDR3 has 14 residues. Trimming left V 5 bases short and J 6 bases short, with 17 bases between. The DNA for the CDR3 is TGTGCCAGCAGTCCGGACGGCCTTAGAGGCGAGCAGTACTTC. It translates to CASSPDGLRGEQYF.

This clonotype came up many times. This rearrangement joins TRBV19 to TRBJ2-1; perhaps TRBD1 as D (6 bases). Germline lookup yields CDR1 LNHDA and CDR2 SQIVND (reference sequence). The CDR3 sequence is 14 residues long. Trimming took off 7 bases at V and 5 bases at J, with 15 bases between the two ends. The CDR3, as DNA: TGTGCCAGTACCACCCCGGGACACAACAATGAGCAGTTCTTC. It yields the protein CASTTPGHNNEQFF.

This clonotype was seen a few times. V usage is TRBV20-1 and J usage is TRBJ2-2; the D gene is possibly TRBD1 (6 bases). The CDR3 runs to 14 residues. V was shortened by 3 bases and J by 3 bases, with 11 bases between the two germline ends. Germline V CDR1 and CDR2: DFQATT, SNEGSKA (reference sequence). CDR3 sequence (DNA): TGCAGTGCTAGTCCAGGGGTGCACACCGGGGAGCTGTTTTTT. Translation: CSASPGVHTGELFF.

This sequence joins TRBV5-1 and TRBJ2-1; D could derive from TRBD1 or TRBD2 (5 bases each). Germline-derived CDR1 and CDR2 are SGHRS and YFSETQ. Trimming pared 0 bases from V and 3 bases from J, leaving 10 bases between. The CDR3 spans 15 residues. The chain's CDR3 is CASSLAGTDYNEQFF. CDR3 nucleotide sequence: TGCGCCAGCAGCTTGGCCGGGACGGACTACAATGAGCAGTTCTTC.

V usage is TRBV6-6 and J usage is TRBJ2-1, with D possibly matching TRBD2 (6 bases). The CDR3 is made up of 11 amino acids. Germline lookup yields CDR1 MNHNY and CDR2 SVGAGI (reference sequence). Trimming cost V 7 bases and J 9 bases, with 10 bases left between them. The CDR3 region has the DNA TGTGCCAGCACCGCGGAGGGTGAGCAGTTCTTC. This codes for CASTAEGEQFF.

The chain has TRBV11-2 and TRBJ2-5, with D perhaps assigned TRBD1 or TRBD2 (5 bases each). This CDR3 region has 14 residues. Per germline, CDR1 SGHAT and CDR2 FQNNGV. Trimming removed 5 bases at V and 4 bases at J, with 14 bases between. The CDR3 region has the DNA TGTGCCAGCAGCGCCGGGACGCTGGGAGAGACCCAGTACTTC. This gives the protein CASSAGTLGETQYF.

The chain carries TRBV28 and TRBJ1-4; D is unresolved. Germline loops: CDR1 MDHEN, CDR2 SYDVKM. The CDR3 has 15 residues. V lost 7 bases and J lost 8, with 20 bases in between. The chain's CDR3 is CASIPGGRLPEKLFF. CDR3 coding DNA: TGTGCCAGCATCCCGGGCGGCAGGCTCCCGGAAAAACTGTTTTTT. The full variable domain, rest sourced from reference TRBV28 and TRBJ1-4, is DVKVTQSSRYLVKRTGEKVFLECVQDMDHENMFWYRQDPGLGLRLIYFSYDVKMKEKGDIPEGYSVSREKKERFSLILESASTNQTSMYLCASIPGGRLPEKLFFGSGTQLSVL.

This clonotype came up a few times. The gene calls are TRBV24-1 and TRBJ1-2; a possible D gene is TRBD1 (6 bases). Per germline, CDR1 KGHDR and CDR2 SFDVKD. CDR3 size: 13 residues. Trimming removed 10 bases from V and 2 bases from J, with 13 bases in between. In DNA form, the CDR3 reads TGTGCCACAAAGGGGGGTGCGAACTATGGCTACACCTTC. Its translation: CATKGGANYGYTF.

There are many counts of this clonotype. The chain recombines TRBV9 with TRBJ1-1; TRBD1 matches at 9 bases. The CDR3 covers 15 residues. Germline V gene sequence: CDR1 SGDLS, CDR2 YYNGEE. Losses at the gene ends were 3 bases for V and 2 bases for J; bases not matched to a gene: 5. CDR3 region: CASSAEGQGNTEAFF. Here the CDR3 DNA reads TGTGCCAGCAGCGCCGAGGGACAGGGAAACACTGAAGCTTTCTTT.

The rearrangement joins TRBV20-1 to TRBJ2-7; D is undetermined. The CDR3 has 11 residues. Trimming left V 6 bases short and J 0 bases short, with 6 bases between. Germline CDR1 reads DFQATT; CDR2 reads SNEGSKA (reference sequence). CDR3 protein: CSAQFSYEQYF. In nucleotides, the CDR3 is TGCAGTGCCCAGTTCTCCTACGAGCAGTACTTC.

A remark on this clonotype: A junction end diverges from the germline sequence, so it may reflect a read error. The chain recombines TRBV27 with TRBJ1-1, with D hard to call. This CDR3 has 15 amino acids. Germline V gene data show CDR1 as MNHEY and CDR2 as SMNVEV (reference sequence). The DNA for the CDR3 is TGTGCCAGCAGTCTATCGTACAAAATGAACACTGAAGCTTTCTTT. Protein sequence: CASSLSYKMNTEAFF.

The rearrangement uses TRBV4-2 and TRBJ2-2, with TRBD2 matching 10 bases. Unmatched junction bases numbered 6, after V lost 5 bases and J lost 3 bases. This CDR3 is 16 amino acids long. CDR1 LGHNA and CDR2 YNFKEQ come from the germline V gene. This chain's CDR3 is CASSFGSGRDTGELFF. The CDR3 DNA sequence: TGTGCCAGCAGCTTCGGGAGCGGGAGGGACACCGGGGAGCTGTTTTTT.

V gene TRBV5-1 combines with J gene TRBJ2-1; 12 nucleotides align to TRBD2. Germline trimming cut 0 bases from V and 7 bases from J; bases unmatched to any gene: 8. CDR1 SGHRS and CDR2 YFSETQ come from the germline V gene. The CDR3 totals 17 residues. CDR3 sequence: CASSLGPLAGGRNEQFF. For the CDR3, the DNA is TGCGCCAGCAGCTTGGGGCCTCTAGCGGGAGGGCGTAATGAGCAGTTCTTC.